The clone carrying this TCR beta chain came up once. This record belongs to a study of blood T cell repertoires in COVID-19. Study details: Sample material is recorded as cDNA or gDNA derived from T cells, B-cell-depleted T cells, or PBMCs.

Original data processing: How many nucleated cells were present was estimated from reference gene primer amplification. Repertoires were generated with immunoSEQ multiplex PCR, while TCRdb's copy carries only in-frame clones and drops some. V, J and clone size derive from that table, while D and trimming were established from the DNA sequence. The sample has fewer than 400,000 clones; nearly 90% are singletons. The germline V and J ends were trimmed by 1 base and 7 bases, with 13 bases remaining between them. The CDR3 has 14 residues. CDR1 is LNHNV and CDR2 is YYDKDF in the germline V gene (reference sequence). Patients in Seattle were enrolled during active infection, then followed longitudinally.

V usage is TRBV15 and J usage is TRBJ1-2; D possibly corresponds to TRBD1 (6 bases). Sequencing input: peripheral blood. This sequence was found in a woman aged 25 to 39 with COVID-19, enrolled during active disease. CDR3 in DNA: TGTGCCACCAGCAGAGGGGGAAACAGGGTTGGCTACACCTTC. Translating gives CATSRGGNRVGYTF. Full variable domain (missing parts from reference TRBV15 and TRBJ1-2): DAMVIQNPRYQVTQFGKPVTLSCSQTLNHNVMYWYQQKSSQAPKLLFHYYDKDFNNEADTPDNFQSRRPNTSFCFLDIRSPGLGDTAMYLCATSRGGNRVGYTFGSGTRLTVV.